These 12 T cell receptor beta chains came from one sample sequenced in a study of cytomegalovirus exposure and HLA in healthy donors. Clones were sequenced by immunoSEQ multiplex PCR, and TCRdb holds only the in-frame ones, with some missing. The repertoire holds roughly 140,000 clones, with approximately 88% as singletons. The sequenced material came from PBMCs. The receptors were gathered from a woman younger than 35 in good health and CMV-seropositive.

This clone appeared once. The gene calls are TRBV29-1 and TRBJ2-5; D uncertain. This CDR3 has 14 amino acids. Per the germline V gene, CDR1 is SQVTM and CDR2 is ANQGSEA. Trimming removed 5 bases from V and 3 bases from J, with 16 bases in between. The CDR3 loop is CSVPGPSNEETQYF. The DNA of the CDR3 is TGCAGCGTTCCAGGCCCCTCCAACGAAGAGACCCAGTACTTC.

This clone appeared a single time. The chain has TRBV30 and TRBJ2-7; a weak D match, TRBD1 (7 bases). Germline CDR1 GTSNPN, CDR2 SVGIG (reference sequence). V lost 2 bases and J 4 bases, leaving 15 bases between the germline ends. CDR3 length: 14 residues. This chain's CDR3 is CAWSFQGGLYEQYF. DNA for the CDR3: TGTGCCTGGAGTTTCCAGGGGGGATTGTACGAGCAGTACTTC.

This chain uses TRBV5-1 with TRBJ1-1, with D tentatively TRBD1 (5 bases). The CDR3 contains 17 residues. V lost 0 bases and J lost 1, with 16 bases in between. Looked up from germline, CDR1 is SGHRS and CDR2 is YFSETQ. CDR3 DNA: TGCGCCAGCAGCTTGGACACCCAGGGAGGCTGGAACACTGAAGCTTTCTTT. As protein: CASSLDTQGGWNTEAFF.

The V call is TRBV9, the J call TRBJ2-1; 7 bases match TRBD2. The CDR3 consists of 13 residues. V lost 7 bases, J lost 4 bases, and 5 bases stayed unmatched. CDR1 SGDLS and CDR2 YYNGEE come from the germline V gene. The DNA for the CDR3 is TGTGCCAGCGGGGGAGGGAGGTACAATGAGCAGTTCTTC. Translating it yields CASGGGRYNEQFF.

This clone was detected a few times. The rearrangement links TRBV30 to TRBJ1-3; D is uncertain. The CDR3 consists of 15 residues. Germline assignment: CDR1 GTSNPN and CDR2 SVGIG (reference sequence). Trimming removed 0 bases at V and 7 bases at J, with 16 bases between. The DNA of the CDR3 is TGTGCCTGGAGTGTAAGCCGAGATCCGCTTAACACCATATATTTT. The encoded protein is CAWSVSRDPLNTIYF.

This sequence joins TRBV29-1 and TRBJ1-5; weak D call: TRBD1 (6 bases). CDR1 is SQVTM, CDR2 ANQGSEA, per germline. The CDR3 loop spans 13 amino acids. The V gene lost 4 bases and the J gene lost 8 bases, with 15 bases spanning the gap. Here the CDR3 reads CSVVSGAEKPQHF. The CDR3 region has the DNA TGCAGCGTTGTCTCAGGGGCAGAGAAGCCCCAGCATTTT. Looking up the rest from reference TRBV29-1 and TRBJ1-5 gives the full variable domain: SAVISQKPSRDICQRGTSLTIQCQVDSQVTMMFWYRQQPGQSLTLIATANQGSEATYESGFVIDKFPISRPNLTFSTLTVSNMSPEDSSIYLCSVVSGAEKPQHFGDGTRLSIL.

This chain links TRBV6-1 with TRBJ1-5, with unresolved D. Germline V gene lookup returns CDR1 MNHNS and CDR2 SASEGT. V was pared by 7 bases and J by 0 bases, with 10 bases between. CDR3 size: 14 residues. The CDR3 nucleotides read TGTGCCAGCACAGGAACGTATAGCAATCAGCCCCAGCATTTT. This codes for CASTGTYSNQPQHF.

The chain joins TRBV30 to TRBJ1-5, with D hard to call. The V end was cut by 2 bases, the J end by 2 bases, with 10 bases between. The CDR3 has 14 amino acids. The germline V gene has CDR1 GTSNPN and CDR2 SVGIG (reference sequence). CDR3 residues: CAWSPVSGNQPQHF. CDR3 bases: TGTGCCTGGAGTCCGGTCTCTGGCAATCAGCCCCAGCATTTT.

The CDR3 loop is CASSLQAGTGGSGYTF. The CDR3 DNA reads as TGTGCCAGCTCATTACAAGCCGGGACAGGGGGCTCTGGCTACACCTTC. The chain employs TRBV18 and TRBJ1-2; 12 bases are a match to TRBD1. The trim removed 5 bases at V and 7 bases at J, leaving 11 bases unmatched. CDR1 and CDR2 (germline): KGHSH, LQKENI. The CDR3 has 16 residues.

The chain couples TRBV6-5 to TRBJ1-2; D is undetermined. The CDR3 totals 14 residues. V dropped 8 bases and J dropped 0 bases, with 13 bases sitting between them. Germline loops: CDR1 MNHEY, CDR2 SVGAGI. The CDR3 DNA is TGTGCCAGCGCTTCCGGCGGGCCTAACTATGGCTACACCTTC. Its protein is CASASGGPNYGYTF.

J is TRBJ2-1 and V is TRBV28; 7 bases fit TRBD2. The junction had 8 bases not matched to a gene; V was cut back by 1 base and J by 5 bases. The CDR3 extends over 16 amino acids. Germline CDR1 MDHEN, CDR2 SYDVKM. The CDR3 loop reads CASSLSGGRIDNEQFF. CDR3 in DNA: TGTGCCAGCAGTTTATCGGGCGGGAGAATCGACAATGAGCAGTTCTTC.

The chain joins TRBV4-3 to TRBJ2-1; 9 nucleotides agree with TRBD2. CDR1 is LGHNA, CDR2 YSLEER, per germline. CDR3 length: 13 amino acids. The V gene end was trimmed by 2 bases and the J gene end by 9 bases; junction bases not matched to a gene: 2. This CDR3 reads CASSQLSGGEQFF. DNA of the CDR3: TGCGCCAGCAGCCAACTTAGCGGGGGTGAGCAGTTCTTC.